Listed here are 30 T cell receptor beta chains from one sample, sequenced in a study of T cell changes during pregnancy in multiple sclerosis. Generated by immunoSEQ multiplex PCR, the TCRdb table keeps only in-frame clones and is missing some. This sample has some 47,000 clones, with approximately 96% found just once. The source material was peripheral blood, sampled in the second trimester of pregnancy. The source of these receptors is a female donor with multiple sclerosis, enrolled in a pregnancy study.

The chain carries TRBV2 and TRBJ2-5, with 7 bases fitting TRBD1. The CDR3 sequence is 13 residues long. Looked up from germline, CDR1 is SNHLY and CDR2 is FYNNEI. V trimming: 9 bases; J trimming: 1 base; junction bases outside the gene matches: 5. The CDR3 here is CARKGQSQETQYF. In nucleotides, the CDR3 is TGTGCCAGGAAGGGACAGAGCCAAGAGACCCAGTACTTC.

This clone occurred once. V and J are TRBV10-3 and TRBJ2-7; D is possibly TRBD1 (6 bases). V lost 3 bases and J 2 bases, leaving 8 bases between the germline ends. Germline CDR1 and CDR2: ENHRY and SYGVKD. This CDR3 contains 13 residues. The DNA for the CDR3 is TGTGCCATCAGTGACAGGGGCGCCTACGAGCAGTACTTC. Residues: CAISDRGAYEQYF.

This sequence joins TRBV5-8 and TRBJ1-5, with 8 bases aligning to TRBD1. This CDR3 comprises 15 residues. Losses at the gene ends were 0 bases for V and 7 bases for J; bases not matched to a gene: 6. CDR1 is SGHTS, CDR2 YDEGEE, per germline. DNA for the CDR3: TGTGCCAGCAGCTTGGGGGCAGGGGGCGGCCAGCCCCAGCATTTT. Translating gives CASSLGAGGGQPQHF.

The chain employs TRBV28 and TRBJ1-5; D is possibly TRBD1 (6 bases). CDR1 and CDR2 from the germline V gene are MDHEN and SYDVKM. The CDR3 contains 14 residues. Trimming took off 2 bases at V and 9 bases at J, with 14 bases between the two ends. The CDR3 DNA follows: TGTGCCAGCAGTTTAGACAGGACGCCCGGGCCCCAGCATTTT. Residues: CASSLDRTPGPQHF.

The V and J genes are TRBV18 and TRBJ1-1, with 7 bases matching TRBD1. CDR3 length: 21 residues. Trimming took 1 base from V and 2 from J; bases not matched to a gene: 22. CDR1 and CDR2 (germline): KGHSH, LQKENI. Here the CDR3 DNA reads TGTGCCAGCTCACCACGCAGGGGTGGGGGAGACAGGGAGAGGAATAACACTGAAGCTTTCTTT. It yields the protein CASSPRRGGGDRERNNTEAFF.

This clone came up once. The CDR3 loop is CASSSLGANEQYF. The CDR3 region has the DNA TGCGCCAGCAGCTCGCTAGGGGCCAACGAGCAGTACTTC. V and J are TRBV5-1 and TRBJ2-7, with D maybe TRBD1 (5 bases). Trimming took 3 bases from V and 5 from J, leaving 12 bases between them. From germline, CDR1 is SGHRS and CDR2 YFSETQ. The CDR3 is made up of 13 amino acids.

This chain connects TRBV4-2 to TRBJ1-2; 8 bases align to TRBD1. V lost 0 bases to trimming and J lost 8 bases; unmatched junction nucleotides: 8. Germline V gene lookup returns CDR1 LGHNA and CDR2 YNFKEQ. This CDR3 has 15 amino acids. CDR3 amino acids: CASSQDPGQGVGYTF. CDR3 bases: TGTGCCAGCAGCCAAGACCCCGGACAGGGCGTCGGCTACACCTTC.

The rearrangement uses TRBV5-1 and TRBJ2-1, with 16 nucleotides matching TRBD2. V trimming: 5 bases; J trimming: 2 bases; junction bases outside the gene matches: 13. This CDR3 spans 20 amino acids. CDR1 and CDR2 from the germline V gene are SGHRS and YFSETQ. The chain's CDR3 is CASSLLRGLAGGRAYNEQFF. DNA for the CDR3: TGCGCCAGCAGTCTCCTCCGGGGACTAGCGGGGGGGAGGGCCTACAATGAGCAGTTCTTC.

The gene calls are TRBV28 and TRBJ2-5, with TRBD1 matching over 10 bases. Germline CDR1 and CDR2: MDHEN and SYDVKM. This CDR3 comprises 16 residues. The trim removed 4 bases at V and 5 bases at J, leaving 10 bases unmatched. Here the CDR3 DNA reads TGTGCCAGCAGTTCCTCGGGACAGGGGCTCGGGGAGACCCAGTACTTC. Amino acids: CASSSSGQGLGETQYF.

CDR3 DNA: TGCAGCGTTGTTTGGGGGGCCCGGGGGGAATACGAGCAGTACTTC. This codes for CSVVWGARGEYEQYF. The J gene is TRBJ2-7, the V gene TRBV29-1, with TRBD2 as a possible D gene (7 bases). Trimming cost V 4 bases and J 4 bases, with 20 bases left between them. CDR1 and CDR2 from the germline V gene are SQVTM and ANQGSEA. The CDR3 extends over 15 amino acids.

The chain employs TRBV4-2 and TRBJ1-5; D gene uncertain. V was pared by 2 bases and J by 7 bases, with 9 bases between. Germline CDR1 and CDR2: LGHNA and YNFKEQ. The CDR3 loop spans 13 amino acids. CDR3 sequence: CASSQNRGQPQHF. For the CDR3, the DNA is TGTGCCAGCAGCCAAAATCGAGGACAGCCCCAGCATTTT.

V and J are TRBV19 and TRBJ1-2; D gene uncertain. Germline V gene sequence: CDR1 LNHDA, CDR2 SQIVND (reference sequence). Trimming left V 3 bases short and J 0 bases short, with 8 bases between. CDR3 length: 14 amino acids. CDR3 loop: CASSIVTANYGYTF. In DNA, the CDR3 is TGTGCCAGTAGTATTGTAACAGCTAACTATGGCTACACCTTC.

This chain uses TRBV5-1 with TRBJ2-5; TRBD2 matches 11 bases. V was pared by 4 bases and J by 2 bases, with 7 bases of the junction left unmatched. The CDR3 extends over 16 amino acids. Germline-derived CDR1 and CDR2 are SGHRS and YFSETQ. The chain's CDR3 is CASSPGTSGKQETQYF. The CDR3 coding sequence is TGCGCCAGCAGCCCCGGGACTAGCGGAAAGCAAGAGACCCAGTACTTC.

The chain is built from TRBV28 and TRBJ1-1; D is possibly TRBD1 (5 bases). The V gene's germline CDR1 is MDHEN and CDR2 SYDVKM. V shed 2 bases and J shed 11 bases, with 12 bases lying between them. This CDR3 has 12 amino acids. The CDR3 nucleotides read TGTGCCAGCAGTTTAGGGGCAGGGATCGCTTTCTTT. This translates into CASSLGAGIAFF.

The rearrangement joins TRBV2 to TRBJ2-5, with 8 bases aligning to TRBD1. CDR3 size: 13 residues. Germline CDR1 is SNHLY and CDR2 is FYNNEI. The V segment lost 5 bases and the J segment 2 bases; nucleotides outside the gene matches: 1. The CDR3 bases are TGTGCCAGCAGTCGACAGGGGCAAGAGACCCAGTACTTC. Its translation is CASSRQGQETQYF.

The chain links TRBV14 to TRBJ1-2; 7 bases map to TRBD1. The trim removed 6 bases at V and 6 bases at J, leaving 7 bases unmatched. Looked up from germline, CDR1 is SGHDN and CDR2 is FVKESK. The CDR3 length is 13 residues. In nucleotides, the CDR3 is TGTGCCAGCAGTGTCGGCAGGGGGAATGGCTACACCTTC. Amino acid sequence: CASSVGRGNGYTF.

This chain links TRBV5-5 with TRBJ1-1, with D uncertain. V gave up 4 bases and J gave up 1 base, with 8 bases separating them. Looked up from germline, CDR1 is SGHKS and CDR2 is YYEKEE (reference sequence). The CDR3 loop spans 13 amino acids. This CDR3 is CASSTKPNTEAFF. DNA of the CDR3: TGTGCCAGCAGCACTAAGCCGAACACTGAAGCTTTCTTT.

V and J are TRBV27 and TRBJ2-7, with D perhaps TRBD2 (6 bases). Per the germline V gene, CDR1 is MNHEY and CDR2 is SMNVEV (reference sequence). V gave up 6 bases and J gave up 1 base, with 13 bases separating them. The CDR3 is made up of 14 amino acids. Here the CDR3 reads CASRPGLFSYEQYF. The CDR3 DNA sequence: TGTGCCAGCAGACCGGGACTGTTTTCCTACGAGCAGTACTTC.

The chain combines TRBV27 with TRBJ1-2; a weak D match, TRBD1 (5 bases). Germline V gene sequence: CDR1 MNHEY, CDR2 SMNVEV (reference sequence). CDR3 length equals 14 residues. Deletions cut 1 base from V and 7 bases from J, with 13 bases between. The CDR3, as DNA: TGTGCCAGCAGTTTATTTAGGGGTGAAGGTGGCTACACCTTC. Protein: CASSLFRGEGGYTF.

The sample holds one count of this clone. This chain uses TRBV18 with TRBJ1-5, with D possibly TRBD1 on 5 matching bases. The CDR3 runs 13 residues. Germline V gene sequence: CDR1 KGHSH, CDR2 LQKENI. Trimming cost V 3 bases and J 11 bases, with 14 bases left between them. The CDR3 here is CASSPTGVKAQHF. The CDR3, as DNA: TGTGCCAGCTCACCCACAGGCGTTAAGGCCCAGCATTTT.

The gene calls are TRBV5-1 and TRBJ2-5, with a tentative D call TRBD1 (5 bases). This CDR3 region has 12 residues. CDR1 and CDR2 (germline): SGHRS, YFSETQ. Trimming cost V 2 bases and J 4 bases, with 6 bases left between them. The CDR3 nucleotides are TGCGCCAGCAGCTTAAGGGGAGAGACCCAGTACTTC. This sequence encodes CASSLRGETQYF.

The V gene is TRBV28, the J gene TRBJ2-7, with TRBD2 identical over 7 bases. Trimming took 3 bases from V and 4 from J; bases not matched to a gene: 0. CDR3 length: 12 residues. Germline V gene lookup returns CDR1 MDHEN and CDR2 SYDVKM. Written as DNA, the CDR3 is TGTGCCAGCAGTTTGGGGGGGTACGAGCAGTACTTC. Amino acid sequence: CASSLGGYEQYF. Together with reference TRBV28 and TRBJ2-7, the CDR3 gives the full variable domain: DVKVTQSSRYLVKRTGEKVFLECVQDMDHENMFWYRQDPGLGLRLIYFSYDVKMKEKGDIPEGYSVSREKKERFSLILESASTNQTSMYLCASSLGGYEQYFGPGTRLTVT.

The chain recombines TRBV9 with TRBJ1-2; TRBD1 matches 9 bases. From germline, CDR1 is SGDLS and CDR2 YYNGEE. The CDR3 is 15 amino acids. V lost 2 bases and J lost 3; bases outside the gene matches: 5. The CDR3 region has the DNA TGTGCCAGCAGCGTCGGTGGGACAGGGCACTATGGCTACACCTTC. Protein product: CASSVGGTGHYGYTF.

The chain uses TRBV5-1 and TRBJ2-2; TRBD2 aligns across 8 bases. The germline CDR1 and CDR2 sequences are SGHRS and YFSETQ. This CDR3 contains 15 residues. J gave up 3 bases and V 2 bases, and 3 bases lay outside the gene matches. The CDR3: CASSLATSDTGELFF. Written as DNA, the CDR3 is TGCGCCAGCAGCTTAGCGACTAGCGACACCGGGGAGCTGTTTTTT. The entire variable domain, with the rest obtained from reference TRBV5-1 and TRBJ2-2, is as follows: KAGVTQTPRYLIKTRGQQVTLSCSPISGHRSVSWYQQTPGQGLQFLFEYFSETQRNKGNFPGRFSGRQFSNSRSEMNVSTLELGDSALYLCASSLATSDTGELFFGEGSRLTVL.

This clone was seen a handful of times. The J gene is TRBJ1-3, the V gene TRBV6-1, with 10 bases identical to TRBD1. The CDR3 totals 14 residues. The V segment lost 3 bases and the J segment 7 bases; nucleotides outside the gene matches: 3. CDR1 and CDR2 from the germline V gene are MNHNS and SASEGT. CDR3 region: CASSDQGQGNTIYF. The CDR3 DNA reads TGTGCCAGCAGTGATCAGGGACAGGGGAACACCATATATTTT.

The chain employs TRBV11-2 and TRBJ1-4; tentatively, D is TRBD1 (6 bases). The CDR3 covers 15 residues. The germline CDR1 and CDR2 sequences are SGHAT and FQNNGV. V was clipped by 1 base and J by 3 bases, with 9 bases between them. The CDR3 sequence is CASSLGAGANEKLFF. In nucleotides, the CDR3 is TGTGCCAGCAGCTTAGGGGCAGGGGCTAATGAAAAACTGTTTTTT.

The J gene is TRBJ2-3, the V gene TRBV18; TRBD2 matches at 12 bases. CDR1 KGHSH and CDR2 LQKENI come from the germline V gene. This CDR3 has 16 amino acids. V dropped 6 bases and J dropped 0; count of bases not matched to a gene: 4. The CDR3 DNA reads as TGTGCCAGCTCCCTAGGGACTAGCGGGAGCACAGATACGCAGTATTTT. Translation: CASSLGTSGSTDTQYF.

The CDR3 DNA reads TGTGCCAGCTCACTTCAGGGGTCCTCTAACTACGAGCAGTACTTC. This encodes CASSLQGSSNYEQYF. The chain carries TRBV18 and TRBJ2-7; possibly TRBD1 for D (6 bases). Trimming pared 4 bases from V and 3 bases from J, leaving 16 bases between. CDR1 and CDR2 from the germline V gene are KGHSH and LQKENI. CDR3 length: 15 residues.

This clone was seen once. The J gene is TRBJ2-3, the V gene TRBV12-5; D not resolved. V dropped 1 base and J dropped 1 base, with 6 bases sitting between them. The germline V gene has CDR1 LGHNT and CDR2 FRNRAP. The CDR3 spans 14 residues. This CDR3 reads CASGLDSRTDTQYF. The CDR3 DNA reads TGTGCTAGTGGTTTGGACAGTCGCACAGATACGCAGTATTTT.

This rearrangement joins TRBV4-2 to TRBJ1-6; D remains ambiguous. V gave up 1 base and J gave up 0 bases, with 10 bases separating them. Per the germline V gene, CDR1 is LGHNA and CDR2 is YNFKEQ. The CDR3 runs 17 residues. The CDR3 sequence is CASSQVERSSYNSPLHF. The CDR3 region has the DNA TGTGCCAGCAGCCAAGTAGAGCGGAGCTCCTATAATTCACCCCTCCACTTT.